The source of this T cell receptor (beta chain) is a study of blood T cell repertoires in COVID-19. Study at large: Acute and convalescent COVID-19 samples came from the United States, Italy and Spain.

This CDR3 has 15 amino acids. Germline V gene data show CDR1 as MDHEN and CDR2 as SYDVKM. J was trimmed by 8 bases and V by 4 bases; bases with no gene match: 11. The table came from immunoSEQ multiplex PCR; TCRdb's copy has only in-frame clones and leaves some out. The table has some 53,000 clones, about nine tenths seen once. Material: peripheral blood. The clonotype originates from a human donor in a cohort sampled during active COVID-19. The J gene is TRBJ2-1, the V gene TRBV28; 7 bases fit TRBD2. CDR3 DNA: TGTGCCAGCAGTTCGGTGGGCGGGAGCTTCCATGAGCAGTTCTTC. Translating gives CASSSVGGSFHEQFF.